The 13 T cell receptor beta chains in this list originate from one sample, sequenced in a study of blood T cell repertoires in COVID-19. Data came from immunoSEQ multiplex PCR; TCRdb stores just in-frame clones and leaves some out. The table includes around 620,000 clones, 85% to 90% detected once. Input material: peripheral blood. Every receptor here comes from a woman younger than 35 with acute or convalescent COVID-19.

The rearrangement uses TRBV6-6 and TRBJ1-2; D is unclear. The CDR3 covers 12 residues. The germline V gene encodes CDR1 MNHNY and CDR2 SVGAGI (reference sequence). Trimming shortened V by 5 bases and J by 1 base, and 5 bases separated the two germline ends. CDR3 sequence (DNA): TGTGCCAGCAGTCCGGTTAACTATGGCTACACCTTC. It translates to CASSPVNYGYTF.

The rearrangement joins TRBV2 to TRBJ1-2, with 10 bases matching TRBD1. The CDR3 is 14 amino acids. J lost 8 bases, V lost 4 bases, and 7 bases had no gene match. Germline CDR1 is SNHLY and CDR2 is FYNNEI. The CDR3 loop reads CASSARQGAGGYTF. As DNA, the CDR3 is TGTGCCAGCAGTGCCCGACAGGGGGCTGGAGGCTACACCTTC.

V gene TRBV11-2 combines with J gene TRBJ2-7; TRBD2 matches 7 bases. The germline gives CDR1 SGHAT, CDR2 FQNNGV. The CDR3 extends over 15 amino acids. Trimming removed 5 bases from V and 9 bases from J; junction bases left unmatched: 16. This chain's CDR3 is CASSTGRGGVVGQYF. The CDR3 DNA sequence: TGTGCCAGCAGCACCGGACGCGGGGGAGTTGTTGGGCAGTACTTC. The full variable domain, its missing parts supplied by reference TRBV11-2 and TRBJ2-7, is EAGVAQSPRYKIIEKRQSVAFWCNPISGHATLYWYQQILGQGPKLLIQFQNNGVVDDSQLPKDRFSAERLKGVDSTLKIQPAKLEDSAVYLCASSTGRGGVVGQYFGPGTRLTVT.

The genes are TRBV19 and TRBJ1-6, with TRBD1 as a possible D gene (6 bases). CDR1 LNHDA and CDR2 SQIVND come from the germline V gene (reference sequence). This CDR3 contains 14 residues. The ends were cut back, 6 bases at V and 9 bases at J, with 15 bases in the middle. The chain's CDR3 is CASRTQGVSSPLHF. The CDR3 DNA sequence: TGTGCCAGTAGGACACAGGGAGTAAGTTCACCCCTCCACTTT.

The CDR3 region is CAWRDTPLGGYTF. In nucleotides, the CDR3 is TGTGCCTGGAGGGACACACCATTGGGGGGCTACACCTTC. The gene calls are TRBV30 and TRBJ1-2, with a possible D match to TRBD1 (5 bases). Per germline, CDR1 GTSNPN and CDR2 SVGIG (reference sequence). V dropped 3 bases and J dropped 8 bases, with 16 bases sitting between them. The CDR3 extends over 13 amino acids.

The rearrangement joins TRBV9 to TRBJ1-2; 7 bases are a match to TRBD1. V shed 3 bases and J 5 bases; nucleotides not matched to a gene: 7. This CDR3 has 14 amino acids. CDR1 is SGDLS and CDR2 is YYNGEE in the germline V gene. CDR3 coding DNA: TGTGCCAGCAGCGGAGAGGGGGCGGTTTATGGCTACACCTTC. Residues: CASSGEGAVYGYTF.

This chain joins TRBV5-1 and TRBJ2-3; a possible D gene is TRBD2 (5 bases). Germline CDR1 and CDR2: SGHRS and YFSETQ. Trimming cost V 3 bases and J 2 bases, with 10 bases left between them. This CDR3 is 14 amino acids long. CDR3 residues: CASSSTTTTDTQYF. In DNA form, the CDR3 reads TGCGCCAGCAGCTCGACTACCACCACAGATACGCAGTATTTT.

This chain links TRBV7-9 with TRBJ1-4; 7 nucleotides line up with TRBD1. Germline lookup yields CDR1 SEHNR and CDR2 FQNEAQ (reference sequence). There are 14 residues in the CDR3. Trimming removed 2 bases from V and 4 bases from J; junction bases left unmatched: 1. The CDR3 DNA reads TGTGCCAGCAGCTTACACAGGGGTAATGAAAAACTGTTTTTT. Translating it yields CASSLHRGNEKLFF.

This chain joins TRBV6-5 and TRBJ1-2; D not resolved. CDR3 length equals 12 residues. From germline, CDR1 is MNHEY and CDR2 SVGAGI. The V end was cut by 6 bases, the J end by 6 bases, with 11 bases between. The CDR3 sequence: CASRRGGNGYTF. CDR3 nucleotides: TGTGCCAGCAGGCGGGGAGGGAATGGCTACACCTTC.

V gene TRBV2 combines with J gene TRBJ2-1; 9 bases fit TRBD2. Germline CDR1 SNHLY, CDR2 FYNNEI. The trim removed 4 bases at V and 4 bases at J, leaving 5 bases unmatched. The CDR3 contains 15 residues. The CDR3 bases are TGTGCCAGCAGTGCCCAGCGGGGGGAATACAATGAGCAGTTCTTC. This translates into CASSAQRGEYNEQFF.

The gene calls are TRBV14 and TRBJ2-7, with 8 nucleotides matching TRBD1. The CDR3 runs to 14 residues. Germline CDR1 is SGHDN and CDR2 is FVKESK. The trim removed 4 bases at V and 2 bases at J, leaving 4 bases unmatched. As DNA, the CDR3 is TGTGCCAGCAGCCGCCGGGACAGGCCCTACGAGCAGTACTTC. This sequence encodes CASSRRDRPYEQYF.

V and J are TRBV9 and TRBJ2-1; a possible D gene is TRBD2 (6 bases). V dropped 4 bases and J dropped 0 bases, with 14 bases sitting between them. Germline V gene data show CDR1 as SGDLS and CDR2 as YYNGEE. The CDR3 totals 16 residues. CDR3 protein: CASSPPGGHSYNEQFF. The CDR3 DNA sequence: TGTGCCAGCAGCCCCCCCGGGGGTCACTCCTACAATGAGCAGTTCTTC.

The chain is built from TRBV5-6 and TRBJ1-6, with 10 bases matching TRBD1. The CDR3 extends over 15 amino acids. After removal of 4 bases from V and 9 bases from J, the junction contained 7 bases not matched to a gene. Germline V gene data show CDR1 as SGHDT and CDR2 as YYEEEE. The DNA of the CDR3 is TGTGCCAGCAGCGGGATCCGGGACAGGGGTTCACCCCTCCACTTT. This gives the protein CASSGIRDRGSPLHF.